Described below is a single TCR beta chain sequence and its context. The data stem from a study of control samples from healthy donors and cancer patients. With 2 bases removed from V and 13 bases from J, the gap between germline ends came to 15 bases. This CDR3 is built from 13 residues. The germline gives CDR1 MNHEY, CDR2 SVGEGT. TCRdb keeps only in-frame clones here, not all; method: immunoSEQ multiplex PCR. The sample lists 70,000 to 85,000 clones; 84% were seen once. The genes are TRBV6-2 or TRBV6-3 and TRBJ2-1; D call uncertain. The source material was PBMCs. The sequence came from a man in his 60s with head and neck cancer. The CDR3 DNA reads TGTGCCAGCAGTTACGTTCCCCCCCACCTCCAGTTCTTC. Translation gives CASSYVPPHLQFF.